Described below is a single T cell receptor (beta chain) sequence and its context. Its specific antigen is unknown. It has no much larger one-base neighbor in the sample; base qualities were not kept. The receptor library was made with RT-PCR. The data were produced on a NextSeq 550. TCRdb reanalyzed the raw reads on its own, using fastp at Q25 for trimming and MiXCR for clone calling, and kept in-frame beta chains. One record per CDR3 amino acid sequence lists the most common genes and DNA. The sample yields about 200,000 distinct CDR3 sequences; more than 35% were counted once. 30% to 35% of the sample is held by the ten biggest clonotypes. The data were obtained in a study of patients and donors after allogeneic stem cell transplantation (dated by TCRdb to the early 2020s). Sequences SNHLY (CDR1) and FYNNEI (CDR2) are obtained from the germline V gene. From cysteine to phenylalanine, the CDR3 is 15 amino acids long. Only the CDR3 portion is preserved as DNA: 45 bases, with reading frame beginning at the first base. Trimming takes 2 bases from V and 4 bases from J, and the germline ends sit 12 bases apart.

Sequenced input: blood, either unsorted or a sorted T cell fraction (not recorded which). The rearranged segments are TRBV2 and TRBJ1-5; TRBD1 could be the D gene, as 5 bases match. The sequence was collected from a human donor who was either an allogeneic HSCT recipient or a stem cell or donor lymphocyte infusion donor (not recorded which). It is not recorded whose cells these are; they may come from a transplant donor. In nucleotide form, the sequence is TGTGCCAGCAGTGAAAGGGGCGTGGGAAATCAGCCCCAGCATTTT. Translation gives CASSERGVGNQPQHF. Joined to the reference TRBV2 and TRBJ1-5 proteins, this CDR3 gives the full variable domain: EPEVTQTPSHQVTQMGQEVILRCVPISNHLYFYWYRQILGQKVEFLVSFYNNEISEKSEIFDDQFSVERPDGSNFTLKIRSTKLEDSAMYFCASSERGVGNQPQHFGDGTRLSIL.